The 26 T cell receptor beta chains reported below all come from one sample, sequenced in a study of cytomegalovirus exposure and HLA in healthy donors. This PCR relied on a set of 60 Vbeta primers and 13 Jbeta primers. Repertoires were generated with immunoSEQ multiplex PCR, while TCRdb's copy carries only in-frame clones and drops some. The sample holds 130,000 or so clones; approximately 89% are singletons and the top ten take roughly 6.7%. Material for sequencing was PBMCs. Source of these receptors: a woman aged 25 to 45 in good health and CMV-seropositive.

This chain joins TRBV5-1 and TRBJ1-1; D is perhaps TRBD1 (6 bases). Trimming removed 5 bases from V and 1 base from J, with 12 bases in between. This CDR3 is built from 14 residues. Per germline, CDR1 SGHRS and CDR2 YFSETQ. CDR3 sequence: CASSSGGPNTEAFF. The CDR3 nucleotides are TGCGCCAGCAGTTCGGGGGGGCCGAACACTGAAGCTTTCTTT.

The chain carries TRBV5-6 and TRBJ1-1; D not certain. Trimming removed 0 bases at V and 5 bases at J, with 14 bases between. This CDR3 has 15 amino acids. CDR1 is SGHDT, CDR2 YYEEEE, per germline. Written as DNA, the CDR3 is TGTGCCAGCAGCTTGGCTGCGCCCAGGTGGACTGAAGCTTTCTTT. It yields the protein CASSLAAPRWTEAFF. The full variable domain, rest sourced from reference TRBV5-6 and TRBJ1-1, is DAGVTQSPTHLIKTRGQQVTLRCSPKSGHDTVSWYQQALGQGPQFIFQYYEEEERQRGNFPDRFSGHQFPNYSSELNVNALLLGDSALYLCASSLAAPRWTEAFFGQGTRLTVV.

This chain connects TRBV18 to TRBJ1-2, with D unresolved. CDR1 is KGHSH, CDR2 LQKENI, per germline. V lost 3 bases to trimming and J lost 5 bases, with 19 bases between them. The CDR3 is 16 residues long. In nucleotides, the CDR3 is TGTGCCAGCTCACCTTTTAATGACCGAGGAAGTTATGGCTACACCTTC. Residues: CASSPFNDRGSYGYTF.

This clone came up a few times. The chain is built from TRBV9 and TRBJ1-5; a possible D gene is TRBD1 (5 bases). The CDR3 runs to 14 residues. Trimming took off 4 bases at V and 1 base at J, with 9 bases between the two ends. CDR1 and CDR2 (germline): SGDLS, YYNGEE. CDR3 in DNA: TGTGCCAGCAGCCGGTGGGGCAGCAATCAGCCCCAGCATTTT. Encoded protein: CASSRWGSNQPQHF.

In this sample, this clone turned up a few times. The genes are TRBV7-9 and TRBJ1-2; 8 bases are shared with TRBD1. Germline CDR1 reads SEHNR; CDR2 reads FQNEAQ (reference sequence). CDR3 length equals 13 residues. V lost 10 bases and J lost 3; bases outside the gene matches: 7. In DNA, the CDR3 is TGTGCCACCGGGACAGGAACGCACTATGGCTACACCTTC. The encoded protein is CATGTGTHYGYTF.

This chain uses TRBV28 with TRBJ1-1, with a tentative D call TRBD1 (6 bases). There are 16 residues in the CDR3. Per germline, CDR1 MDHEN and CDR2 SYDVKM. Trimming stripped 6 bases from V and 3 bases from J, with 20 bases between. CDR3 loop: CASSIWTVTSDTEAFF. The CDR3 DNA is TGTGCCAGCAGCATTTGGACAGTGACTTCGGACACTGAAGCTTTCTTT.

V gene TRBV5-1 combines with J gene TRBJ1-1; unclear D gene. The CDR3 runs 16 residues. CDR1 and CDR2 from the germline V gene are SGHRS and YFSETQ. The V end was cut by 7 bases, the J end by 1 base, with 20 bases between. CDR3 nucleotide sequence: TGCGCCAGCGCCCCAGCGAGACTCTCTTCGAACACTGAAGCTTTCTTT. Residues: CASAPARLSSNTEAFF.

The chain combines TRBV9 with TRBJ1-1, with 8 positions matching TRBD1. The CDR3 sequence is 15 residues long. Germline V gene data show CDR1 as SGDLS and CDR2 as YYNGEE. With 0 bases clipped from V and 2 bases from J, the junction kept 3 bases outside the gene matches. CDR3 loop: CASSVAGGRNTEAFF. The CDR3 DNA sequence: TGTGCCAGCAGCGTAGCAGGGGGCAGAAACACTGAAGCTTTCTTT. The whole variable domain, remainder taken from reference TRBV9 and TRBJ1-1, is DSGVTQTPKHLITATGQRVTLRCSPRSGDLSVYWYQQSLDQGLQFLIQYYNGEERAKGNILERFSAQQFPDLHSELNLSSLELGDSALYFCASSVAGGRNTEAFFGQGTRLTVV.

The CDR3 reads CASSGKGERDHEQYF. Here the CDR3 DNA reads TGTGCCAGCTCTGGGAAGGGGGAGAGGGACCACGAGCAGTACTTC. This rearrangement joins TRBV5-6 to TRBJ2-7, with D possibly matching TRBD1 (6 bases). The V gene lost 7 bases and the J gene lost 5 bases, with 22 bases spanning the gap. The CDR3 is 15 amino acids. The germline gives CDR1 SGHDT, CDR2 YYEEEE. Together with reference TRBV5-6 and TRBJ2-7, the CDR3 gives the full variable domain: DAGVTQSPTHLIKTRGQQVTLRCSPKSGHDTVSWYQQALGQGPQFIFQYYEEEERQRGNFPDRFSGHQFPNYSSELNVNALLLGDSALYLCASSGKGERDHEQYFGPGTRLTVT.

The chain has TRBV5-6 and TRBJ2-7; 8 bases align to TRBD1. The CDR3 is made up of 14 amino acids. V shed 0 bases and J 3 bases; nucleotides not matched to a gene: 2. Germline V gene lookup returns CDR1 SGHDT and CDR2 YYEEEE. The chain's CDR3 is CASSLVDRDYEQYF. CDR3 nucleotides: TGTGCCAGCAGCTTGGTGGACAGGGACTACGAGCAGTACTTC.

The chain couples TRBV9 to TRBJ2-7; D unclear. Germline lookup yields CDR1 SGDLS and CDR2 YYNGEE. CDR3 length equals 14 residues. V lost 0 bases and J lost 1, with 8 bases in between. In nucleotides, the CDR3 is TGTGCCAGCAGCGTAGAATCCCCGTCCTACGAGCAGTACTTC. It is translated as CASSVESPSYEQYF.

J is TRBJ2-1 and V is TRBV4-1; TRBD2 aligns across 8 bases. This CDR3 is 15 amino acids long. V lost 4 bases, J lost 4 bases, and 6 bases stayed unmatched. CDR1 and CDR2 from the germline V gene are MGHRA and YSYEKL. CDR3 protein: CASSPPGGGYNEQFF. The CDR3 DNA reads as TGCGCCAGCAGCCCCCCGGGCGGGGGGTACAATGAGCAGTTCTTC.

J is TRBJ1-3 and V is TRBV5-1, with 9 bases identical to TRBD1. Germline V lookup: CDR1 SGHRS, CDR2 YFSETQ. The CDR3 spans 16 residues. With 4 bases clipped from V and 2 bases from J, the junction kept 7 bases outside the gene matches. The CDR3 is CASSQQGARTGNTIYF. The CDR3 nucleotides read TGCGCCAGCAGCCAACAGGGGGCCAGAACTGGAAACACCATATATTTT.

The chain has TRBV18 and TRBJ2-7; 9 bases are a match to TRBD1. The CDR3 has 16 residues. Germline assignment: CDR1 KGHSH and CDR2 LQKENI. V trimming: 4 bases; J trimming: 3 bases; junction bases outside the gene matches: 10. This CDR3 is CASSLLFKGQGYEQYF. The CDR3 DNA is TGTGCCAGCTCACTCCTCTTCAAGGGACAGGGCTACGAGCAGTACTTC.

This clone was picked up a small number of times. The chain joins TRBV29-1 to TRBJ1-1, with a weak D call TRBD1 (5 bases). In germline, CDR1 is SQVTM, CDR2 ANQGSEA. V was clipped by 7 bases and J by 2 bases, with 11 bases between them. The CDR3 loop spans 12 amino acids. The CDR3 protein is CSGAQANTEAFF. CDR3 sequence (DNA): TGCAGCGGGGCACAGGCTAACACTGAAGCTTTCTTT. The variable domain in full, completed from reference TRBV29-1 and TRBJ1-1, reads SAVISQKPSRDICQRGTSLTIQCQVDSQVTMMFWYRQQPGQSLTLIATANQGSEATYESGFVIDKFPISRPNLTFSTLTVSNMSPEDSSIYLCSGAQANTEAFFGQGTRLTVV.

The J gene is TRBJ1-6, the V gene TRBV7-2; no reliable D call. The CDR3 contains 13 residues. The germline V gene has CDR1 SGHTA and CDR2 FQGNSA. The V end was cut by 5 bases, the J end by 4 bases, with 6 bases between. CDR3 amino acids: CASSLRYNSPLHF. The CDR3 coding sequence is TGTGCCAGCAGCCTTCGTTATAATTCACCCCTCCACTTT.

The rearrangement links TRBV30 to TRBJ1-1, with D perhaps TRBD1 (6 bases). There are 13 residues in the CDR3. Per the germline V gene, CDR1 is GTSNPN and CDR2 is SVGIG (reference sequence). The germline V and J ends were trimmed by 5 bases and 1 base, with 11 bases remaining between them. CDR3 sequence: CAWDRTTNTEAFF. CDR3 DNA: TGTGCCTGGGACAGGACGACGAACACTGAAGCTTTCTTT.

This clone was seen only a few times. The rearrangement uses TRBV10-3 and TRBJ1-1; 7 nucleotides line up with TRBD1. J was trimmed by 5 bases and V by 5 bases; bases with no gene match: 5. Per germline, CDR1 ENHRY and CDR2 SYGVKD. This CDR3 is built from 13 residues. CDR3 bases: TGTGCCATCAGTAAAGACAGGGTTACTGAAGCTTTCTTT. The encoded protein is CAISKDRVTEAFF.

V usage is TRBV28 and J usage is TRBJ1-5; TRBD1 might be the D (5 bases). This CDR3 is 15 amino acids long. Trimming removed 11 bases from V and 0 bases from J, with 17 bases in between. CDR1 and CDR2 from the germline V gene are MDHEN and SYDVKM. The CDR3 loop reads CAGGGVSHSNQPQHF. The CDR3 nucleotides are TGTGCCGGGGGGGGTGTCAGCCATAGCAATCAGCCCCAGCATTTT.

The chain joins TRBV23-1 to TRBJ1-2; D remains ambiguous. Being an ORF, TRBV23-1 has a function that is uncertain. The CDR3 loop spans 10 amino acids. Trimming cost V 4 bases and J 11 bases, with 8 bases left between them. The CDR3, as DNA: TGCGCCAGCAGTCCCTCCCTTTACACCTTC. The encoded protein is CASSPSLYTF.

The CDR3 reads CASSLGGGYGYTF. The CDR3 DNA follows: TGTGCCAGCAGCTTAGGAGGGGGCTATGGCTACACCTTC. V is TRBV11-2 and J is TRBJ1-2, with D possibly matching TRBD1 (6 bases). The CDR3 loop spans 13 amino acids. V lost 1 base, J lost 4 bases, and 7 bases lay in between. CDR1 is SGHAT, CDR2 FQNNGV, per germline.

This clone was seen only a few times. The chain joins TRBV30 to TRBJ2-1; D unresolved. The germline V gene encodes CDR1 GTSNPN and CDR2 SVGIG (reference sequence). The CDR3 extends over 13 amino acids. V was pared by 0 bases and J by 3 bases, with 6 bases between. The CDR3 reads CAWSVNSYNEQFF. CDR3 DNA: TGTGCCTGGAGTGTAAACAGCTACAATGAGCAGTTCTTC. Using reference TRBV30 and TRBJ2-1 for the parts outside the CDR3, the full variable domain is SQTIHQWPATLVQPVGSPLSLECTVEGTSNPNLYWYRQAAGRGLQLLFYSVGIGQISSEVPQNLSASRPQDRQFILSSKKLLLSDSGFYLCAWSVNSYNEQFFGPGTRLTVL.

The chain uses TRBV9 and TRBJ2-5, with D possibly being TRBD2 (5 bases). Germline lookup yields CDR1 SGDLS and CDR2 YYNGEE. V dropped 0 bases and J dropped 5 bases, with 5 bases sitting between them. There are 12 residues in the CDR3. CDR3 region: CASSVGGETQYF. CDR3 bases: TGTGCCAGCAGCGTAGGCGGGGAGACCCAGTACTTC.

The J gene is TRBJ1-3, the V gene TRBV9; no definite D call. Germline values: CDR1 SGDLS, CDR2 YYNGEE. The CDR3 sequence is 16 residues long. Trimming pared 1 base from V and 0 bases from J, leaving 11 bases between. The CDR3 sequence is CASSVKAGYSGNTIYF. The CDR3 nucleotides are TGTGCCAGCAGCGTAAAGGCGGGGTACTCTGGAAACACCATATATTTT. Full variable domain (outside the CDR3, taken from reference TRBV9 and TRBJ1-3): DSGVTQTPKHLITATGQRVTLRCSPRSGDLSVYWYQQSLDQGLQFLIQYYNGEERAKGNILERFSAQQFPDLHSELNLSSLELGDSALYFCASSVKAGYSGNTIYFGEGSWLTVV.

The rearrangement links TRBV18 to TRBJ2-6; no clear D gene. The germline gives CDR1 KGHSH, CDR2 LQKENI. The V gene lost 3 bases and the J gene lost 4 bases, with 13 bases spanning the gap. This CDR3 is built from 16 residues. The CDR3 DNA sequence: TGTGCCAGCTCACCCAGTACCGTAGCCGGGGCCAACGTCCTGACTTTC. Translation: CASSPSTVAGANVLTF.

The V gene is TRBV28, the J gene TRBJ1-5; perhaps TRBD1 as D (6 bases). The germline V and J ends were trimmed by 6 bases and 6 bases, with 15 bases remaining between them. Germline CDR1 reads MDHEN; CDR2 reads SYDVKM. The CDR3 totals 14 residues. The chain's CDR3 is CASSPGGASQPQHF. In DNA form, the CDR3 reads TGTGCCAGCAGCCCGGGGGGGGCGAGTCAGCCCCAGCATTTT.